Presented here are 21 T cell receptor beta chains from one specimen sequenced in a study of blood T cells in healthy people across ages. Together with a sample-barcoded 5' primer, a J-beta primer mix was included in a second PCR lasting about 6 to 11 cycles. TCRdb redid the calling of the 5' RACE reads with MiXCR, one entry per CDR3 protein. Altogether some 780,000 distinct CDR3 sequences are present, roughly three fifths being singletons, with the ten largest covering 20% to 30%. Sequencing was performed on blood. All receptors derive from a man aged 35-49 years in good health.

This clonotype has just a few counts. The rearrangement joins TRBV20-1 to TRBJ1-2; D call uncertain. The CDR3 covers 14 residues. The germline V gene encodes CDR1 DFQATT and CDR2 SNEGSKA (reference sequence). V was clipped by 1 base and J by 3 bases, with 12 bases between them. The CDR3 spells CSARVPIGDYGYTF. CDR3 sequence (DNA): TGCAGTGCTAGAGTCCCGATTGGGGACTATGGCTACACCTTC.

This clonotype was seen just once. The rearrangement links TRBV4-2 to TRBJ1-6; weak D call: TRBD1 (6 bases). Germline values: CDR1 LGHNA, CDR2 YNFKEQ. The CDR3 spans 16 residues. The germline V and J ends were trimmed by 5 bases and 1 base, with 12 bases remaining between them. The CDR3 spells CASSDVDSSYNSPLHF. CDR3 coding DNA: TGTGCCAGCAGCGATGTGGACAGTTCCTATAATTCACCCCTCCACTTT.

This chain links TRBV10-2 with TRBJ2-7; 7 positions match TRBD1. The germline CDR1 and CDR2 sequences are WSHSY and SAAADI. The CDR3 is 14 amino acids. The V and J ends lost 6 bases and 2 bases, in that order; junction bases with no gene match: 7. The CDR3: CASRGNTGAYEQYF. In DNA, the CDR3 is TGCGCCAGCAGGGGGAATACAGGGGCCTACGAGCAGTACTTC.

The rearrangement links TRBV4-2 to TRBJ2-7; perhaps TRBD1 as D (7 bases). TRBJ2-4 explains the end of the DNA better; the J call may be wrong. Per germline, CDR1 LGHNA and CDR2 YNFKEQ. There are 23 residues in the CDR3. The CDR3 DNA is TGTGCCAGCAGCCAATTATTAGTCGGGCAGGGGGGCGTACGCTTGAGTGCCAAAAACATTCAGTACTTC. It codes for CASSQLLVGQGGVRLSAKNIQYF.

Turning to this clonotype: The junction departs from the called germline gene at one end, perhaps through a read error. CDR3 nucleotide sequence: TGTACCAGCAGCCAGTTAAAGGGGACTGGGGCCAACGTCCTGACTTTC. This sequence encodes CTSSQLKGTGANVLTF. The genes are TRBV4-2 and TRBJ2-6; TRBD1 is a possible D gene (5 bases). This CDR3 is 16 amino acids long. Germline CDR1 is LGHNA and CDR2 is YNFKEQ.

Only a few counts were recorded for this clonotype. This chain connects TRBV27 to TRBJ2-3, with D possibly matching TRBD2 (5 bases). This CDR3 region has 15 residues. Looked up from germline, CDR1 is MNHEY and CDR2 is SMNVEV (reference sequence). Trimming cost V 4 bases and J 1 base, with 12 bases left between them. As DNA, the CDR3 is TGTGCCAGCAGTTCTAGCACCCTAGGCACAGATACGCAGTATTTT. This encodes CASSSSTLGTDTQYF.

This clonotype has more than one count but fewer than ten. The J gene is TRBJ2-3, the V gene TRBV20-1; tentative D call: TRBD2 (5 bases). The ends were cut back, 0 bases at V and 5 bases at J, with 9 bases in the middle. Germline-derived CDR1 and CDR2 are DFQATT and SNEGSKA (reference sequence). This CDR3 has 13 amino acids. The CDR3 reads CSARERERDTQYF. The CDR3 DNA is TGCAGTGCTAGAGAGAGGGAGAGAGATACGCAGTATTTT.

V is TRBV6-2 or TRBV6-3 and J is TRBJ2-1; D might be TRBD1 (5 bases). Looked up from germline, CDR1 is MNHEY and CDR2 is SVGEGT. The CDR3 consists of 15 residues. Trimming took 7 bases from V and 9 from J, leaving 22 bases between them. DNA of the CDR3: TGTGCCAGCAAGGTCAGCAGGGCCCCGATCGGTGAGCAGTTCTTC. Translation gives CASKVSRAPIGEQFF.

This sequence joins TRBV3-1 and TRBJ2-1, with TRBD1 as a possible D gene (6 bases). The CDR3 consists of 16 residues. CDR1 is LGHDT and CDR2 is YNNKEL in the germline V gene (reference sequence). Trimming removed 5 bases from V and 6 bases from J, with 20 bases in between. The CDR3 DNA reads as TGTGCCAGCAGCAGAAGGGCGAGGACAGTGGGCAATGAGCAGTTCTTC. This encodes CASSRRARTVGNEQFF.

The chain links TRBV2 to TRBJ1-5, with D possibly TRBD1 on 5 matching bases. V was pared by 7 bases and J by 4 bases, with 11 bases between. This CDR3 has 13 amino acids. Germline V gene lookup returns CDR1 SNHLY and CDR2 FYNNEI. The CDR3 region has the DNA TGTGCCAGCAAAGGGGACGGAAATCAGCCCCAGCATTTT. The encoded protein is CASKGDGNQPQHF.

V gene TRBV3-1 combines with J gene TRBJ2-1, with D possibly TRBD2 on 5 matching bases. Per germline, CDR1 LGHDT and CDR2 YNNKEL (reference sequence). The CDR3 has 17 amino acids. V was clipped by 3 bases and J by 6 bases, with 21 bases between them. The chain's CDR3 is CASSQVREPGGRNEQFF. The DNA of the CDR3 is TGTGCCAGCAGCCAGGTTCGGGAACCCGGTGGTCGCAATGAGCAGTTCTTC.

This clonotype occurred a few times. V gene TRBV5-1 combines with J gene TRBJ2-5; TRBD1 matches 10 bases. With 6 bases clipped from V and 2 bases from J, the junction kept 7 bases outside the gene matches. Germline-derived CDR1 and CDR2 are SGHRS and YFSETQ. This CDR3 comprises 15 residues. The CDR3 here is CASKSTGGEQETQYF. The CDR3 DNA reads TGCGCCAGCAAATCGACAGGGGGCGAACAAGAGACCCAGTACTTC.

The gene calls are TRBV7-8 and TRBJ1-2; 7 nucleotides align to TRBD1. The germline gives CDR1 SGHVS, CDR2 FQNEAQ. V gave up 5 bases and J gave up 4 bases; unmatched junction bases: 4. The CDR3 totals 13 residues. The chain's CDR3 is CASSRRDSYGYTF. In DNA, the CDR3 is TGTGCCAGCAGCCGGAGGGACAGCTATGGCTACACCTTC.

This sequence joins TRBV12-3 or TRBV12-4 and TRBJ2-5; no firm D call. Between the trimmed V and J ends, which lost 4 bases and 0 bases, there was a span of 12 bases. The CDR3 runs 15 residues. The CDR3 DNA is TGTGCCAGCAGTTCCCCCCCGGCCTACCAAGAGACCCAGTACTTC. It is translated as CASSSPPAYQETQYF.

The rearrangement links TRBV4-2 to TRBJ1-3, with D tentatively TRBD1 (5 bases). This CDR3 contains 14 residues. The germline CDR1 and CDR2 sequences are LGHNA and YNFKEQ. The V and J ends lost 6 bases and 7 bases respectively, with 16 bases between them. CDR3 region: CASSPRQSVNTIYF. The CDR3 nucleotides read TGTGCCAGCAGTCCTCGACAGTCGGTTAACACCATATATTTT.

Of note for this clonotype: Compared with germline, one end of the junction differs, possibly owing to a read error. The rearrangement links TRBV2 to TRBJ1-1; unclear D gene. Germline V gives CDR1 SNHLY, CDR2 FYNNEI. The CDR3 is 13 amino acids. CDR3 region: CASSEQMNTGAFF. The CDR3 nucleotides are TGTGCCAGCAGTGAACAGATGAACACTGGAGCTTTCTTT.

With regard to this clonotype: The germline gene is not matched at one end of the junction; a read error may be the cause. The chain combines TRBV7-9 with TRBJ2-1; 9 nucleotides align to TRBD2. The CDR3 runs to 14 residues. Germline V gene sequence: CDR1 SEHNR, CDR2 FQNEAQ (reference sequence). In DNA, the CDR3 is TGTGCCAGTAGCTTTAGCGGGAGCCACAATGAGCAGTTCTTC. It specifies CASSFSGSHNEQFF.

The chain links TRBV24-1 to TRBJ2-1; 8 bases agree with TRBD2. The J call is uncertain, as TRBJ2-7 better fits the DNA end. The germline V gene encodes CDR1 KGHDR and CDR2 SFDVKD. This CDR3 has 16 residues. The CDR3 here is CATSDPSGSSYNEQYF. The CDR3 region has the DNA TGTGCCACCAGTGATCCCAGCGGGAGTTCCTACAATGAGCAGTACTTC.

The chain's CDR3 is CASSFGQGGNEQYF. CDR3 nucleotides: TGCGCCAGCAGCTTTGGGCAGGGCGGGAACGAGCAGTACTTC. The chain recombines TRBV5-1 with TRBJ2-5, with D maybe TRBD2 (6 bases). The DNA end is a closer match to TRBJ2-7, so the J assignment may be wrong. The germline gives CDR1 SGHRS, CDR2 YFSETQ. CDR3 length: 14 amino acids.

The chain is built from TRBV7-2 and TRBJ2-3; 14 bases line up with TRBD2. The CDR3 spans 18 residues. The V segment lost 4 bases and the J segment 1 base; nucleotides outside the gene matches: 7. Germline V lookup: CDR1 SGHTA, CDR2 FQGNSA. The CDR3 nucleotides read TGTGCCAGCAGCTGGAAGGGGACTAGCGGGGGCGGCACAGATACGCAGTATTTT. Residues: CASSWKGTSGGGTDTQYF.

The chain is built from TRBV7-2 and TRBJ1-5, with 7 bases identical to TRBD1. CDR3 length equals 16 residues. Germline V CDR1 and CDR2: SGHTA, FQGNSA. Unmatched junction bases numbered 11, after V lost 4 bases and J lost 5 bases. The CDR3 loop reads CASSSQQGFGDQPQHF. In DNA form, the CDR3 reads TGTGCCAGCAGCTCCCAACAGGGGTTTGGGGATCAGCCCCAGCATTTT.